This record covers a single T cell receptor (beta chain). TCRdb recomputed calls from the RT-PCR reads with MiXCR, one row per CDR3 protein. The table shows some 200,000 distinct CDR3 sequences, with less than 45% occurring only once. These data come from a study of patients and donors after allogeneic stem cell transplantation. The germline CDR1 and CDR2 sequences are DFQATT and SNEGSKA (reference sequence). The length of the CDR3 is 15 residues. V lost 2 bases, J lost 6 bases, and 10 bases stayed unmatched. The chain has TRBV20-1 and TRBJ2-1, with 7 nucleotides matching TRBD2. The sequence came from a human donor who was either an allogeneic HSCT recipient or a stem cell or donor lymphocyte infusion donor (not recorded which). It is not recorded whose cells these are; they may come from a transplant donor. The sequenced sample was blood, either unsorted or a sorted T cell fraction (not recorded which). This CDR3 reads CSARPTSVVPNEQFF. CDR3 DNA: TGCAGTGCTAGACCTACTAGCGTTGTACCCAATGAGCAGTTCTTC.